This entry lists 27 T cell receptor beta chains sequenced from one sample in a study of cytotoxic CD8 clonotypes in ibrutinib-treated CLL. Sequencing was performed with immunoSEQ multiplex PCR; in TCRdb, only in-frame clones are kept and a portion is missing. The sample has just over 65,000 clones, about two thirds seen once; the top ten hold approximately 5%. The sample here was PBMCs, taken after 12 months of ibrutinib treatment. These receptors all stem from a human donor with chronic lymphocytic leukemia.

V gene TRBV5-6 combines with J gene TRBJ1-5; 8 nucleotides agree with TRBD1. With V trimmed by 3 bases and J by 3 bases, 5 bases remained unmatched. Per germline, CDR1 SGHDT and CDR2 YYEEEE. This CDR3 contains 15 residues. CDR3 loop: CASSSGTGYNQPQHF. The DNA for the CDR3 is TGTGCCAGCAGCTCCGGGACAGGATACAATCAGCCCCAGCATTTT.

V usage is TRBV5-4 and J usage is TRBJ1-4; 11 bases are a match to TRBD1. V shed 7 bases and J 1 base; nucleotides not matched to a gene: 12. CDR3 length equals 18 residues. Looked up from germline, CDR1 is SGHNT and CDR2 is YYREEE (reference sequence). The CDR3 reads CASGPGTGGGVTNEKLFF. The CDR3 DNA reads TGTGCCAGCGGCCCCGGGACAGGGGGAGGGGTAACTAATGAAAAACTGTTTTTT.

CDR3 amino acids: CASSRDRSSYEQYF. The CDR3 nucleotides are TGCGCCAGCAGCCGGGACCGGAGCTCCTACGAGCAGTACTTC. V gene TRBV4-3 combines with J gene TRBJ2-7, with D perhaps being TRBD1 or TRBD2 (5 bases each). V lost 4 bases to trimming and J lost 0 bases, with 10 bases between them. Germline CDR1 and CDR2: LGHNA and YSLEER. The CDR3 loop spans 14 amino acids.

The chain recombines TRBV5-1 with TRBJ1-1; the D gene is possibly TRBD1 (6 bases). The germline gives CDR1 SGHRS, CDR2 YFSETQ. The CDR3 has 13 residues. V was clipped by 5 bases and J by 4 bases, with 12 bases between them. The CDR3 nucleotides read TGCGCCAGCAGTTACCAACAGGGCACTGAAGCTTTCTTT. Its protein is CASSYQQGTEAFF.

Here the CDR3 DNA reads TGTGCCAGCAGTGAACCCCTCAGGGACTATGGCTACACCTTC. Protein product: CASSEPLRDYGYTF. The genes are TRBV2 and TRBJ1-2, with D tentatively TRBD1 (5 bases). The germline CDR1 and CDR2 sequences are SNHLY and FYNNEI. The CDR3 is 14 residues long. Between the trimmed V and J ends, which lost 2 bases and 3 bases, there was a span of 10 bases. The whole variable domain, remainder taken from reference TRBV2 and TRBJ1-2, is EPEVTQTPSHQVTQMGQEVILRCVPISNHLYFYWYRQILGQKVEFLVSFYNNEISEKSEIFDDQFSVERPDGSNFTLKIRSTKLEDSAMYFCASSEPLRDYGYTFGSGTRLTVV.

This clone was seen only a few times. The V and J genes are TRBV19 and TRBJ2-3; unclear D gene. Germline V gene data show CDR1 as LNHDA and CDR2 as SQIVND (reference sequence). This CDR3 comprises 12 residues. The ends were cut back, 8 bases at V and 4 bases at J, with 10 bases in the middle. As DNA, the CDR3 is TGTGCCAGTGGTAATACGGCAGATACGCAGTATTTT. It translates to CASGNTADTQYF.

This chain joins TRBV7-7 and TRBJ1-5; D uncertain. V lost 1 base and J lost 2, with 3 bases in between. This CDR3 is 13 amino acids long. The germline V gene has CDR1 SSHAT and CDR2 FNYEAQ (reference sequence). The CDR3 DNA sequence: TGTGCCAGCAGCTTAGGGCGCAATCAGCCCCAGCATTTT. Protein: CASSLGRNQPQHF.

J is TRBJ1-5 and V is TRBV7-2, with D perhaps TRBD1 (6 bases). V was cut by 2 bases and J by 2 bases, with 13 bases left in between. CDR1 SGHTA and CDR2 FQGNSA come from the germline V gene. CDR3 length: 16 residues. CDR3 region: CASSLTTGSGNQPQHF. The CDR3 DNA reads TGTGCCAGCAGCTTAACCACAGGGTCCGGCAATCAGCCCCAGCATTTT.

The genes are TRBV6-5 and TRBJ2-5; D is unclear. Germline CDR1 reads MNHEY; CDR2 reads SVGAGI. Trimming removed 6 bases from V and 0 bases from J, with 11 bases in between. CDR3 size: 14 residues. For the CDR3, the DNA is TGTGCCAGCAGAGGCTATTTGTACCAAGAGACCCAGTACTTC. Protein product: CASRGYLYQETQYF.

The rearrangement uses TRBV30 and TRBJ2-5; D could derive from TRBD1 or TRBD2 (6 bases each). The V end was cut by 2 bases, the J end by 5 bases, with 18 bases between. This CDR3 has 15 residues. Germline V gene lookup returns CDR1 GTSNPN and CDR2 SVGIG (reference sequence). The CDR3 reads CAWSPGRGRGETQYF. In DNA form, the CDR3 reads TGTGCCTGGAGTCCAGGTCGGGGGCGCGGGGAGACCCAGTACTTC.

This clone was picked up a small number of times. The CDR3 nucleotides are TGTGCCAGCAGCTTAGCAGGAGGTGCCCCCTACGAGCAGTACTTC. This sequence encodes CASSLAGGAPYEQYF. The chain is built from TRBV11-2 and TRBJ2-7; D is perhaps TRBD2 (5 bases). Germline V gene sequence: CDR1 SGHAT, CDR2 FQNNGV. Trimming pared 1 base from V and 2 bases from J, leaving 12 bases between. The CDR3 sequence is 15 residues long. Using reference TRBV11-2 and TRBJ2-7 for the parts outside the CDR3, the full variable domain is EAGVAQSPRYKIIEKRQSVAFWCNPISGHATLYWYQQILGQGPKLLIQFQNNGVVDDSQLPKDRFSAERLKGVDSTLKIQPAKLEDSAVYLCASSLAGGAPYEQYFGPGTRLTVT.

The chain employs TRBV18 and TRBJ2-7, with 12 bases fitting TRBD1. The CDR3 extends over 16 amino acids. Germline V gene data show CDR1 as KGHSH and CDR2 as LQKENI. V shed 3 bases, J shed 5 bases, and the junction held 8 bases outside the gene matches. The CDR3 coding sequence is TGTGCCAGCTCACCGGGGACAGGGGGCGCGGTCGACGAGCAGTACTTC. Translation gives CASSPGTGGAVDEQYF.

V usage is TRBV18 and J usage is TRBJ2-7; tentative D call: TRBD1 (6 bases). The germline V gene encodes CDR1 KGHSH and CDR2 LQKENI. The V gene lost 3 bases and the J gene lost 4 bases, with 22 bases spanning the gap. This CDR3 is 17 amino acids long. CDR3 amino acids: CASSPQPPGHPLYEQYF. CDR3 DNA sequence: TGTGCCAGCTCACCTCAACCCCCGGGACATCCCCTATACGAGCAGTACTTC.

The chain recombines TRBV11-2 with TRBJ2-3; D may match TRBD1 or TRBD2 (5 bases each). V was clipped by 5 bases and J by 5 bases, with 17 bases between them. The CDR3 is made up of 15 amino acids. In germline, CDR1 is SGHAT, CDR2 FQNNGV. CDR3 bases: TGTGCCAGCAGCGGAAAGGGGAGCCTGCAAGATACGCAGTATTTT. Translated: CASSGKGSLQDTQYF.

This clone was observed a handful of times. The CDR3 DNA follows: TGTGCCAGTAGCGGGGACATCGGCAATCAGCCCCAGCATTTT. It is translated as CASSGDIGNQPQHF. This chain links TRBV19 with TRBJ1-5; D might be TRBD1 (6 bases). Germline V CDR1 and CDR2: LNHDA, SQIVND (reference sequence). The CDR3 loop spans 14 amino acids. Trimming took off 6 bases at V and 2 bases at J, with 11 bases between the two ends.

The chain employs TRBV27 and TRBJ2-7; 8 bases map to TRBD1. J lost 3 bases, V lost 4 bases, and 5 bases had no gene match. CDR1 is MNHEY and CDR2 is SMNVEV in the germline V gene (reference sequence). CDR3 size: 14 residues. CDR3 sequence (DNA): TGTGCCAGCAGTTCTCCCACAGGGGGCTACGAGCAGTACTTC. Its translation: CASSSPTGGYEQYF.

The rearrangement uses TRBV7-3 and TRBJ2-2, with TRBD2 matching over 9 bases. CDR3 length equals 16 residues. Germline lookup yields CDR1 SGHTA and CDR2 FQGTGA. With V trimmed by 2 bases and J by 6 bases, 7 bases remained unmatched. CDR3 sequence: CASSLGVTSGAGELFF. The CDR3 DNA reads as TGTGCCAGCAGCTTAGGTGTGACTAGCGGAGCCGGGGAGCTGTTTTTT.

The rearrangement links TRBV19 to TRBJ1-1; no firm D call. The CDR3 contains 15 residues. CDR1 LNHDA and CDR2 SQIVND come from the germline V gene (reference sequence). The V gene lost 3 bases and the J gene lost 1 base, with 12 bases spanning the gap. This CDR3 is CASSILYGRNTEAFF. The CDR3 nucleotides are TGTGCCAGTAGTATCCTATACGGCCGGAACACTGAAGCTTTCTTT.

This clone was detected a few times. The chain links TRBV9 to TRBJ1-2; no reliable D call. The CDR3 is 11 amino acids. Germline CDR1 SGDLS, CDR2 YYNGEE. V dropped 3 bases and J dropped 10 bases, with 10 bases sitting between them. In DNA form, the CDR3 reads TGTGCCAGCAGCGCCCCAGGTTACTACACCTTC. Amino acid sequence: CASSAPGYYTF. The variable domain in full, with the rest retrieved from reference TRBV9 and TRBJ1-2, is DSGVTQTPKHLITATGQRVTLRCSPRSGDLSVYWYQQSLDQGLQFLIQYYNGEERAKGNILERFSAQQFPDLHSELNLSSLELGDSALYFCASSAPGYYTFGSGTRLTVV.

The CDR3: CASSLDRVTEAFF. Here the CDR3 DNA reads TGTGCCAGCAGCCTCGACAGGGTCACTGAAGCTTTCTTT. The gene calls are TRBV14 and TRBJ1-1, with 7 bases matching TRBD1. Per germline, CDR1 SGHDN and CDR2 FVKESK. This CDR3 comprises 13 residues. V lost 4 bases to trimming and J lost 4 bases; unmatched junction nucleotides: 3. Looking up the rest from reference TRBV14 and TRBJ1-1 gives the full variable domain: EAGVTQFPSHSVIEKGQTVTLRCDPISGHDNLYWYRRVMGKEIKFLLHFVKESKQDESGMPNNRFLAERTGGTYSTLKVQPAELEDSGVYFCASSLDRVTEAFFGQGTRLTVV.

This clone has just one count. The rearrangement uses TRBV11-2 and TRBJ2-5; 7 nucleotides line up with TRBD2. Germline V lookup: CDR1 SGHAT, CDR2 FQNNGV. The CDR3 is 15 residues long. With 3 bases clipped from V and 2 bases from J, the junction kept 6 bases outside the gene matches. The CDR3 DNA is TGTGCCAGCAGCTTGGGCGGGGGACCGCAAGAGACCCAGTACTTC. Translating it yields CASSLGGGPQETQYF.

Here the CDR3 DNA reads TGCGCCAGCAGCCAAGAGGTAGGGACTAGCGGATACAATGAGCAGTTCTTC. Translated: CASSQEVGTSGYNEQFF. The J gene is TRBJ2-1, the V gene TRBV4-1, with 11 positions matching TRBD2. The germline CDR1 and CDR2 sequences are MGHRA and YSYEKL. Trimming took 0 bases from V and 4 from J; bases not matched to a gene: 5. The CDR3 extends over 17 amino acids.

This clone was found a few times. J is TRBJ2-1 and V is TRBV5-1, with 9 bases fitting TRBD2. The germline V gene has CDR1 SGHRS and CDR2 YFSETQ. The J segment lost 10 bases and the V segment lost 0 bases, leaving 2 bases of the junction unmatched. The CDR3 runs 13 residues. CDR3 protein: CASSLASGGEQFF. DNA for the CDR3: TGCGCCAGCAGCTTGGCGAGCGGGGGGGAGCAGTTCTTC.

CDR3 nucleotides: TGTGCCAGCAGCGTAGAGGACGGGGGGGCCGCCACAGATACGCAGTATTTT. Translating it yields CASSVEDGGAATDTQYF. V is TRBV9 and J is TRBJ2-3; 8 nucleotides agree with TRBD2. CDR1 is SGDLS and CDR2 is YYNGEE in the germline V gene. V lost 0 bases and J lost 2; bases outside the gene matches: 8. This CDR3 spans 17 amino acids.

The chain carries TRBV14 and TRBJ2-7; 7 positions match TRBD1. Germline values: CDR1 SGHDN, CDR2 FVKESK. The CDR3 contains 14 residues. V shed 5 bases, J shed 3 bases, and the junction held 7 bases outside the gene matches. The CDR3 DNA follows: TGTGCCAGCAGCTACGGGACAGTGGTCTACGAGCAGTACTTC. Its protein is CASSYGTVVYEQYF.

The V and J genes are TRBV9 and TRBJ2-5; 8 bases are shared with TRBD1. With V trimmed by 5 bases and J by 2 bases, 5 bases remained unmatched. Germline CDR1 and CDR2: SGDLS and YYNGEE. The CDR3 covers 14 residues. The DNA for the CDR3 is TGTGCCAGCAGTGCACAGGGGGGACAAGAGACCCAGTACTTC. This encodes CASSAQGGQETQYF.

This sequence joins TRBV5-1 and TRBJ1-2, with D uncertain. The CDR3 sequence is 15 residues long. The germline V gene has CDR1 SGHRS and CDR2 YFSETQ. V shed 4 bases and J shed 0 bases, with 13 bases lying between them. In DNA, the CDR3 is TGCGCCAGCAGCCGGGAGGTAGGGACTAACTATGGCTACACCTTC. Encoded protein: CASSREVGTNYGYTF. Supplemented by reference TRBV5-1 and TRBJ1-2, the full variable domain reads KAGVTQTPRYLIKTRGQQVTLSCSPISGHRSVSWYQQTPGQGLQFLFEYFSETQRNKGNFPGRFSGRQFSNSRSEMNVSTLELGDSALYLCASSREVGTNYGYTFGSGTRLTVV.